This is a list of T cell receptor beta chains from one sample in a study of CD8 T cells in Susac syndrome. TCRdb re-called the immunoSEQ multiplex PCR reads with MiXCR, one entry per CDR3 protein. The sample includes around 300,000 distinct CDR3 sequences, 70% to 90% of them seen just once. Source material: CD8+ T cells from PBMCs. The receptors derive from a human donor with multiple sclerosis. CDR3s include the opening cysteine and the closing phenylalanine or tryptophan. Fields, in order: V gene, J gene, clone size, D gene, CDR3 protein, CDR3 DNA. A D gene is named only where the DNA matches it firmly. Rows give clone size only sometimes, using once, few, many, or a class for an expanded clone.

>TRBV7-9|TRBJ2-1|-|-
CASSTFRGTYNEQFF
TGTGCCAGCAGCACCTTCAGGGGGACTTACAATGAGCAGTTCTTC
>TRBV28|TRBJ1-1|once|-
CASSTPRDFMNTEAFF
TGTGCCAGCAGTACTCCAAGGGATTTCATGAACACTGAAGCTTTCTTT
>TRBV19|TRBJ2-7|-|-
CASSIRPGVSYEQYF
TGTGCCAGTAGTATAAGACCGGGAGTCTCCTACGAGCAGTACTTC
>TRBV24-1|TRBJ2-2|once|-
CATSEQRTSNTGELFF
TGTGCCACCAGTGAACAGAGGACAAGTAACACCGGGGAGCTGTTTTTT
>TRBV6-5|TRBJ2-7|-|-
CASRAGTYSYEQYF
TGTGCCAGCAGGGCCGGGACTTACTCCTACGAGCAGTACTTC
>TRBV28|TRBJ2-7|-|-
CASSLPGPGGEQYF
TGTGCCAGCAGCCTCCCAGGCCCCGGGGGCGAGCAGTACTTC
>TRBV29-1|TRBJ1-1|-|-
CSVETGANTEAFF
TGCAGCGTTGAGACAGGAGCGAACACTGAAGCTTTCTTT
>TRBV12-3/TRBV12-4|TRBJ1-1|-|-
CASTLARQEAFF
TGTGCCAGCACTTTAGCTCGACAGGAAGCTTTCTTT
>TRBV4-3|TRBJ2-1|-|-
CASSQEGPNRRGNNEQFF
TGCGCCAGCAGCCAGGAAGGACCGAATCGGCGGGGTAACAATGAGCAGTTCTTC
>TRBV27|TRBJ1-2|-|-
CASSLSGDGGYTF
TGTGCCAGCAGTTTATCAGGGGATGGTGGCTACACCTTC
>TRBV20-1|TRBJ2-7|once|TRBD2
CSAPELKRESSYEQYF
TGCAGTGCTCCAGAGTTGAAGCGGGAGAGCTCCTACGAGCAGTACTTC
>TRBV20-1|TRBJ1-1|-|-
CSARGLLNTEAFF
TGCAGTGCTAGGGGCCTTTTGAACACTGAAGCTTTCTTT
>TRBV20-1|TRBJ2-2|once|-
CSARSSGDTGELFF
TGCAGTGCTAGATCGTCAGGGGACACCGGGGAGCTGTTTTTT
>TRBV29-1|TRBJ2-1|-|-
CSFTGDYNEQFF
TGCAGCTTCACGGGCGACTACAATGAGCAGTTCTTC
>TRBV20-1|TRBJ2-2|-|TRBD2
CSARDRSSGINTGELFF
TGCAGTGCTAGAGATCGATCTAGCGGGATAAACACCGGGGAGCTGTTTTTT
>TRBV7-2|TRBJ2-1|-|-
CASSPAQLWYNEQFF
TGTGCCAGCAGCCCAGCTCAGCTGTGGTACAATGAGCAGTTCTTC
>TRBV19|TRBJ2-5|-|-
CASSIGQLLYQETQYF
TGTGCCAGTAGTATAGGACAGCTACTCTACCAAGAGACCCAGTACTTC
>TRBV28|TRBJ2-1|-|-
CASSNRARISYNEQFF
TGTGCCAGCAGCAACAGGGCAAGGATCTCCTACAATGAGCAGTTCTTC
>TRBV15|TRBJ2-1|-|TRBD2
CATRVLADNEQFF
TGTGCCACCAGGGTACTAGCGGACAATGAGCAGTTCTTC
>TRBV4-2|TRBJ2-7|-|-
CASRPDTKVYEQYF
TGTGCCAGCAGGCCAGATACAAAAGTCTACGAGCAGTACTTC
>TRBV12-3/TRBV12-4|TRBJ2-5|-|-
CASSTPGQETQYF
TGTGCCAGCAGTACCCCGGGGCAAGAGACCCAGTACTTC
>TRBV7-9|TRBJ1-1|-|-
CASWGSENTEAFF
TGTGCCAGTTGGGGGTCAGAGAACACTGAAGCTTTCTTT
>TRBV30|TRBJ1-3|-|-
CAWSVFVGRRNTIYF
TGTGCCTGGAGTGTATTTGTGGGGCGCAGAAACACCATATATTTT
>TRBV2|TRBJ1-5|once|-
CASSELFRKGQPQHF
TGTGCCAGCAGTGAACTTTTTAGGAAAGGTCAGCCCCAGCATTTT
>TRBV7-2|TRBJ2-7|few|-
CASSQTGFRYEQYF
TGTGCCAGCAGCCAGACAGGCTTCCGCTACGAGCAGTACTTC
>TRBV9|TRBJ1-2|once|-
CASSPSRGRGGYTF
TGTGCCAGCAGCCCTTCACGGGGGAGGGGCGGCTACACCTTC
>TRBV5-1|TRBJ2-5|-|-
CASSPSKETQYF
TGCGCCAGCAGCCCGTCAAAAGAGACCCAGTACTTC
>TRBV7-9|TRBJ1-4|-|TRBD1
CASSEVTGINEKLFF
TGTGCCAGCAGCGAAGTGACAGGGATTAATGAAAAACTGTTTTTT
>TRBV14|TRBJ2-7|-|-
CASSQGLWGPYEQYF
TGTGCCAGCAGCCAAGGACTCTGGGGCCCCTACGAGCAGTACTTC
>TRBV6-4|TRBJ2-1|-|TRBD1
CASSKGQASANEQFF
TGTGCCAGCAGTAAAGGACAGGCGTCCGCCAATGAGCAGTTCTTC
>TRBV6-5|TRBJ2-4|-|-
CASSYSAGMAKNIQYF
TGTGCCAGCAGTTACTCGGCAGGGATGGCCAAAAACATTCAGTACTTC
>TRBV20-1|TRBJ1-1|-|-
CSAREKQGSNTEAFF
TGCAGTGCTAGAGAAAAACAGGGATCGAACACTGAAGCTTTCTTT
>TRBV5-6|TRBJ2-5|-|TRBD1
CASSSDRDHMQETQYF
TGTGCCAGCAGCTCCGACAGGGACCATATGCAAGAGACCCAGTACTTC
>TRBV4-3|TRBJ2-2|-|-
CASSQERLRRTGELFF
TGCGCCAGCAGCCAAGAACGTCTCCGACGCACCGGGGAGCTGTTTTTT
>TRBV7-2|TRBJ1-6|-|-
CASSASPRPLHF
TGTGCCAGCAGCGCCAGCCCCCGGCCCCTCCACTTT
>TRBV7-6|TRBJ1-2|-|-
CASTPQVSDYGYTF
TGTGCCAGCACCCCCCAGGTGTCTGACTATGGCTACACCTTC
>TRBV28|TRBJ1-3|-|-
CASSFQGATGNTIYF
TGTGCCAGCAGTTTTCAAGGGGCTACTGGAAACACCATATATTTT
>TRBV25-1|TRBJ2-7|-|-
CASSELQIVHEQYF
TGTGCCAGCAGTGAACTACAAATAGTCCACGAGCAGTACTTC
>TRBV24-1|TRBJ2-7|-|-
CATSLGYEQYF
TGTGCCACCAGTCTCGGGTACGAGCAGTACTTC
>TRBV4-3|TRBJ1-5|-|TRBD1
CASSQGTGVNQPQHF
TGCGCCAGCAGCCAAGGTACAGGGGTCAATCAGCCCCAGCATTTT
>TRBV21-1|TRBJ2-7|-|-
CASSARPKRGTLSYEQYF
TGTGCCAGCAGCGCCCGTCCGAAGCGGGGGACCCTCTCCTACGAGCAGTACTTC
>TRBV14|TRBJ2-7|-|-
CASSQIGQGSYEQYF
TGTGCCAGCAGCCAAATCGGGCAGGGATCGTACGAGCAGTACTTC
>TRBV27|TRBJ2-7|few|-
CASSLAPSSYEQYF
TGTGCCAGCAGTTTAGCTCCGAGCTCCTACGAGCAGTACTTC
>TRBV7-2|TRBJ2-1|-|-
CASSFATAYNEQFF
TGTGCCAGCAGCTTTGCGACAGCCTACAATGAGCAGTTCTTC
>TRBV11-2|TRBJ2-1|-|-
CASSLTGISSYNEQFF
TGTGCCAGCAGCTTAACAGGTATTAGCTCCTACAATGAGCAGTTCTTC